Following are 14 T cell receptor beta chains from one sample sequenced in a study of CD8 T cells in ankylosing spondylitis. General study points: Blood of patients with ankylosing spondylitis appeared to be characterized by a TCR beta motif of eight highly homologous variants.

TCRdb independently ran MiXCR on the 5' RACE reads; one entry per CDR3 protein. The table records more than 300,000 distinct CDR3 sequences, approximately 8.2% of them present only once. Antigen specificity for these receptors is unknown. Source material: blood, either unsorted or a sorted T cell fraction (not recorded which). All receptors come from a male donor with ankylosing spondylitis.

The sample holds a few counts of this clonotype. The CDR3 nucleotides read TGTGCCAGCAGAGACGCCAAGGAAGGTTATGGCTACACCTTC. Its protein product is CASRDAKEGYGYTF. The rearrangement links TRBV6-2 or TRBV6-3 to TRBJ1-2; D call uncertain. This CDR3 is built from 14 residues. The germline CDR1 and CDR2 sequences are MNHEY and SVGEGT. V shed 6 bases and J shed 5 bases, with 16 bases lying between them.

This clonotype was seen a handful of times. The chain recombines TRBV27 with TRBJ2-7; D might be TRBD1 (6 bases). CDR1 is MNHEY and CDR2 is SMNVEV in the germline V gene (reference sequence). V shed 7 bases and J shed 6 bases, with 19 bases lying between them. The CDR3 loop spans 14 amino acids. CDR3 nucleotides: TGTGCCAGCAACCAACCGGGACAACCTTTCGAGCAGTACTTC. Residues: CASNQPGQPFEQYF.

This clonotype was recorded a few times. The J gene is TRBJ2-7, the V gene TRBV28, with 11 bases matching TRBD1. The CDR3 consists of 17 residues. Germline V lookup: CDR1 MDHEN, CDR2 SYDVKM. V lost 7 bases to trimming and J lost 2 bases; unmatched junction nucleotides: 13. The CDR3 loop reads CASTQGRGQGDPYEQYF. The CDR3 nucleotides read TGTGCCAGCACCCAGGGACGGGGACAGGGGGACCCCTACGAGCAGTACTTC.

This clonotype was counted ten times or more. The rearrangement uses TRBV29-1 and TRBJ2-7, with a tentative D call TRBD1 (5 bases). Germline V CDR1 and CDR2: SQVTM, ANQGSEA. This CDR3 has 14 amino acids. Trimming took 5 bases from V and 6 from J, leaving 20 bases between them. The CDR3 is CSVFETGSRGEQYF. The DNA of the CDR3 is TGCAGCGTTTTTGAGACCGGCTCTAGGGGCGAGCAGTACTTC.

This clonotype was seen a few times. CDR3 in amino acids: CATSDGTEAFF. The CDR3 region has the DNA TGTGCCACCAGTGATGGGACTGAAGCTTTCTTT. This chain joins TRBV24-1 and TRBJ1-1; no firm D call. Germline V gene data show CDR1 as KGHDR and CDR2 as SFDVKD. V dropped 3 bases and J dropped 5 bases, with 3 bases sitting between them. This CDR3 spans 11 amino acids.

The chain couples TRBV15 to TRBJ2-1, with 7 bases aligning to TRBD2. Germline values: CDR1 LNHNV, CDR2 YYDKDF (reference sequence). This CDR3 is 18 amino acids long. The ends lost 0 bases at V and 7 bases at J; junction bases unmatched: 15. CDR3 coding DNA: TGTGCCACCAGCAGAGATCGTATGTGGGAGGGCGTTGTAAATGAGCAGTTCTTC. Translation: CATSRDRMWEGVVNEQFF.

V and J are TRBV20-1 and TRBJ2-1, with D tentatively TRBD1 or TRBD2 (5 bases each). The CDR3 runs 11 residues. In germline, CDR1 is DFQATT, CDR2 SNEGSKA (reference sequence). Trimming took 3 bases from V and 9 from J, leaving 9 bases between them. The CDR3 coding sequence is TGCAGTGCTAGCGGGACCGGTGAGCAGTTCTTC. The encoded protein is CSASGTGEQFF.

In its sample, this clonotype was seen a few times. This rearrangement joins TRBV24-1 to TRBJ1-2; D uncertain. The CDR3 has 12 residues. The V gene lost 9 bases and the J gene lost 11 bases, with 18 bases spanning the gap. Germline lookup yields CDR1 KGHDR and CDR2 SFDVKD. In DNA, the CDR3 is TGTGCCACCTGGAGTGAGGCGGAGCGGTACACCTTC. This translates into CATWSEAERYTF.

V usage is TRBV7-2 and J usage is TRBJ2-3, with 10 bases fitting TRBD1. J lost 4 bases, V lost 5 bases, and 3 bases had no gene match. The V gene's germline CDR1 is SGHTA and CDR2 FQGNSA. This CDR3 comprises 14 residues. As DNA, the CDR3 is TGTGCCAGCAGCCCGACAGGGGGCTCAGATACGCAGTATTTT. It translates to CASSPTGGSDTQYF.

This chain connects TRBV21-1 to TRBJ2-5; TRBD2, the D gene given by the table, was not confirmed from the DNA. TRBV21-1 corresponds to a pseudogene. CDR3 length equals 14 residues. The CDR3 DNA reads TGTGCCAGCAGCAAGGACGGCCCACGAGAGACCCAGTACTTC. Protein: CASSKDGPRETQYF.

This chain connects TRBV20-1 to TRBJ2-2; D is perhaps TRBD2 (5 bases). The CDR3 consists of 17 residues. V was cut by 3 bases and J by 3 bases, with 20 bases left in between. The germline V gene has CDR1 DFQATT and CDR2 SNEGSKA (reference sequence). The CDR3: CSASNNGVGKDTGELFF. DNA for the CDR3: TGCAGTGCTAGCAACAACGGGGTCGGGAAGGACACCGGGGAGCTGTTTTTT.

In this sample, this clonotype turned up many times. The V gene is TRBV5-1, the J gene TRBJ1-3; no clear D. The CDR3 sequence is 14 residues long. CDR1 and CDR2 (germline): SGHRS, YFSETQ. Trimming took off 0 bases at V and 2 bases at J, with 6 bases between the two ends. The CDR3 sequence: CASSLAGAGNTIYF. The CDR3 region has the DNA TGCGCCAGCAGCTTGGCCGGCGCTGGAAACACCATATATTTT. Supplemented by reference TRBV5-1 and TRBJ1-3, the full variable domain reads KAGVTQTPRYLIKTRGQQVTLSCSPISGHRSVSWYQQTPGQGLQFLFEYFSETQRNKGNFPGRFSGRQFSNSRSEMNVSTLELGDSALYLCASSLAGAGNTIYFGEGSWLTVV.

This clonotype was found many times. The rearrangement uses TRBV3-1 and TRBJ2-7, with 9 positions matching TRBD1. This CDR3 has 15 residues. Germline CDR1 is LGHDT and CDR2 is YNNKEL (reference sequence). The J segment lost 4 bases and the V segment lost 4 bases, leaving 8 bases of the junction unmatched. This CDR3 reads CASSPLPGQGYEQYF. The DNA of the CDR3 is TGTGCCAGCAGCCCGTTGCCGGGACAGGGTTACGAGCAGTACTTC.

The chain has TRBV5-1 and TRBJ1-6; TRBD1 matches 7 bases. Germline CDR1 is SGHRS and CDR2 is YFSETQ. The junction had 5 bases not matched to a gene; V was cut back by 0 bases and J by 8 bases. CDR3 length equals 15 residues. The CDR3 loop reads CASSLDRGQDSPLHF. CDR3 bases: TGCGCCAGCAGCTTGGACAGGGGTCAGGATTCACCCCTCCACTTT.